Shown below are 5 T cell receptor beta chains from a single sample sequenced in a study of T cell responses to AZD1222 COVID-19 vaccine. Sequencing was performed with immunoSEQ multiplex PCR; in TCRdb, only in-frame clones are kept and a portion is missing. The sample carries 120,000 or so clones, roughly nine tenths recorded once. The input for sequencing was peripheral blood, taken on day 0 of AZD1222 vaccination. The source of these receptors is an adult in good health.

This clone was counted between two and nine times. The gene calls are TRBV9 and TRBJ2-5, with TRBD2 matching 7 bases. CDR1 is SGDLS, CDR2 YYNGEE, per germline. This CDR3 comprises 17 residues. Trimming at V came to 3 bases and at J to 2 bases, leaving 13 bases not matched to a gene. The CDR3 region has the DNA TGTGCCAGCAGCGGAGACCTTGGCACTAGCGAACAAGAGACCCAGTACTTC. It encodes CASSGDLGTSEQETQYF. Combining the CDR3 with reference TRBV9 and TRBJ2-5 gives the whole variable domain DSGVTQTPKHLITATGQRVTLRCSPRSGDLSVYWYQQSLDQGLQFLIQYYNGEERAKGNILERFSAQQFPDLHSELNLSSLELGDSALYFCASSGDLGTSEQETQYFGPGTRLLVL.

This clone was detected a few times. The chain is built from TRBV7-9 and TRBJ1-5; D uncertain. Trimming cost V 1 base and J 4 bases, with 8 bases left between them. The CDR3 sequence is 14 residues long. The germline gives CDR1 SEHNR, CDR2 FQNEAQ (reference sequence). The CDR3 protein is CASSLGNANQPQHF. CDR3 bases: TGTGCCAGCAGCTTAGGCAACGCTAATCAGCCCCAGCATTTT.

This clone is categorized as medium-sized. V usage is TRBV6-5 and J usage is TRBJ1-4, with D possibly being TRBD1 (5 bases). CDR1 and CDR2 (germline): MNHEY, SVGAGI. CDR3 size: 14 residues. Trimming removed 2 bases from V and 4 bases from J, with 8 bases in between. This CDR3 is CASSYRGVNEKLFF. The CDR3 DNA is TGTGCCAGCAGTTACAGGGGAGTTAATGAAAAACTGTTTTTT.

The chain has TRBV28 and TRBJ2-2; D possibly matches TRBD1 or TRBD2 (5 bases each). V was pared by 0 bases and J by 6 bases, with 17 bases between. The germline V gene has CDR1 MDHEN and CDR2 SYDVKM. The CDR3 sequence is 17 residues long. CDR3 coding DNA: TGTGCCAGCAGTTTATGGTCCGGGGCAGGCACTCCCGGGGAGCTGTTTTTT. It specifies CASSLWSGAGTPGELFF. The whole variable domain, remainder taken from reference TRBV28 and TRBJ2-2, is DVKVTQSSRYLVKRTGEKVFLECVQDMDHENMFWYRQDPGLGLRLIYFSYDVKMKEKGDIPEGYSVSREKKERFSLILESASTNQTSMYLCASSLWSGAGTPGELFFGEGSRLTVL.

The chain joins TRBV5-8 to TRBJ2-2; weak D call: TRBD1 (5 bases). Trimming shortened V by 1 base and J by 7 bases, and 8 bases separated the two germline ends. Germline V lookup: CDR1 SGHTS, CDR2 YDEGEE. The length of the CDR3 is 13 residues. The CDR3 region is CASSLKGIGELFF. The DNA of the CDR3 is TGTGCCAGCAGCTTGAAGGGGATCGGGGAGCTGTTTTTT.